This TCR beta chain was sequenced for a study of blood T cell repertoires in COVID-19. In the original workflow: It was from reference gene primer amplification that nucleated cell counts were estimated. Clones were sequenced by immunoSEQ multiplex PCR, and TCRdb holds only the in-frame ones, with some missing. V and J calls and clone size are copied from that table; D and trimming were computed from the DNA. The sample carries approximately 250,000 clones, around four fifths recorded once. Germline lookup yields CDR1 MDHEN and CDR2 SYDVKM. The CDR3 has 15 residues. Losses at the gene ends were 3 bases for V and 6 bases for J; bases not matched to a gene: 2.

The chain recombines TRBV28 with TRBJ1-6; 10 nucleotides line up with TRBD1. The sequence derives from a man in his 60s who had recovered from COVID-19. Sequenced input: peripheral blood. CDR3 region: CASSFRDRGNSPLHF. The CDR3 DNA is TGTGCCAGCAGTTTCAGGGACAGGGGTAATTCACCCCTCCACTTT.